Sequencing of this TCR beta chain was carried out in a study of T cells in Graves' hyperthyroidism and ophthalmopathy. Broader study findings: In blood, most of the thyroid clonotypes expanded above 0.001 were also present. It was a median roughly six months before onset that the model predicted ophthalmopathy.

This clonotype was picked up a small number of times. No antigen is known for it. The investigators amplified TCR beta CDR3 regions from RNA transcripts. The primer set for the first-round RT-PCR of the TCR CDR3 was HTBI. Each CDR3 protein is one row after TCRdb ran MiXCR on the multiplex PCR reads. The table has hundreds of thousands of distinct CDR3 sequences, about 19% seen once. Germline CDR1 and CDR2: MNHEY and SMNVEV (reference sequence). V was cut by 5 bases and J by 3 bases, with 16 bases left in between. CDR3 length: 15 amino acids. Every diagnosis used clinical symptoms, serum thyroxine and TRAb, thyroid ultrasound and orbital computed tomography.

The TCR sequence derives from a woman aged 45 to 65 with Graves' hyperthyroidism that later progressed to Graves' ophthalmopathy. This rearrangement joins TRBV27 to TRBJ1-2; the D is unclear. The sequencing input was blood. The CDR3 DNA reads as TGTGCCAGCAGTCTTAGGGCCTTGGGTGACTATGGCTACACCTTC. It specifies CASSLRALGDYGYTF.